These 6 T cell receptor beta chains share one sample of origin, sequenced in a study of cytomegalovirus exposure and HLA in healthy donors. TCRdb keeps only in-frame clones here, not all; method: immunoSEQ multiplex PCR. The sample consists of some 48,000 clones, 94% of them appearing once. The sequencing sample was made of PBMCs. The source is a woman between 18 and 30 years old in good health and CMV-seropositive.

The chain combines TRBV18 with TRBJ2-2, with TRBD2 matching over 11 bases. CDR3 length equals 17 residues. Germline CDR1 and CDR2: KGHSH and LQKENI. Germline trimming cut 1 base from V and 5 bases from J; bases unmatched to any gene: 6. CDR3 DNA sequence: TGTGCCAGCTCACCACTAGCGGGAGGGCCTCGGACCGGGGAGCTGTTTTTT. Protein product: CASSPLAGGPRTGELFF.

This sequence joins TRBV28 and TRBJ1-4; TRBD1 aligns across 11 bases. CDR1 MDHEN and CDR2 SYDVKM come from the germline V gene. The CDR3 length is 16 residues. The ends lost 6 bases at V and 2 bases at J; junction bases unmatched: 5. Here the CDR3 reads CASSLGQGATNEKLFF. Written as DNA, the CDR3 is TGTGCCAGCAGCCTCGGACAGGGGGCTACTAATGAAAAACTGTTTTTT. Drawing the rest from reference TRBV28 and TRBJ1-4, the complete variable domain is DVKVTQSSRYLVKRTGEKVFLECVQDMDHENMFWYRQDPGLGLRLIYFSYDVKMKEKGDIPEGYSVSREKKERFSLILESASTNQTSMYLCASSLGQGATNEKLFFGSGTQLSVL.

This clone was recorded only once. This chain links TRBV27 with TRBJ2-3; TRBD2 aligns across 12 bases. The CDR3 consists of 15 residues. The germline gives CDR1 MNHEY, CDR2 SMNVEV (reference sequence). Trimming removed 7 bases from V and 4 bases from J; junction bases left unmatched: 6. This CDR3 is CASKLTSGRPDTQYF. CDR3 DNA: TGTGCCAGCAAACTGACTAGCGGGAGACCAGATACGCAGTATTTT.

The J gene is TRBJ2-7, the V gene TRBV5-1; D may be TRBD2 (5 bases). The V end was cut by 0 bases, the J end by 1 base, with 8 bases between. CDR1 and CDR2 from the germline V gene are SGHRS and YFSETQ. The CDR3 extends over 14 amino acids. The CDR3 sequence: CASSLVGGSYEQYF. The CDR3 DNA reads TGCGCCAGCAGCTTGGTAGGCGGGTCCTACGAGCAGTACTTC. The full variable domain, completed using reference TRBV5-1 and TRBJ2-7, is KAGVTQTPRYLIKTRGQQVTLSCSPISGHRSVSWYQQTPGQGLQFLFEYFSETQRNKGNFPGRFSGRQFSNSRSEMNVSTLELGDSALYLCASSLVGGSYEQYFGPGTRLTVT.

The V call is TRBV28, the J call TRBJ1-4, with TRBD1 matching over 8 bases. The CDR3 is 14 residues long. Germline lookup yields CDR1 MDHEN and CDR2 SYDVKM. The trim removed 3 bases at V and 5 bases at J, leaving 2 bases unmatched. The chain's CDR3 is CASSLDRVNEKLFF. CDR3 bases: TGTGCCAGCAGTTTGGACAGGGTAAATGAAAAACTGTTTTTT.

This clone was seen once. This sequence joins TRBV5-1 and TRBJ2-5, with TRBD2 matching 11 bases. In germline, CDR1 is SGHRS, CDR2 YFSETQ. Unmatched junction bases numbered 8, after V lost 8 bases and J lost 2 bases. This CDR3 is built from 15 residues. Here the CDR3 DNA reads TGCGCCAGTTCATTAGCGGGAGGGACGCAAGAGACCCAGTACTTC. Its translation: CASSLAGGTQETQYF.